These 10 T cell receptor beta chains were sequenced from one sample in a study of low-dose radiotherapy and immunotherapy resistance in tumors. Primers targeting TRAV and TRBV primed first-strand cDNA, covering alpha and beta chains. TCR amplification involved 20 PCR cycles with a constant-region primer and V-primer adapter. TCRdb reprocessed the reads with MiXCR, giving one entry per CDR3 protein. The sample includes 10,000 to 15,000 distinct CDR3 sequences, approximately 61% of them seen just once. These receptors were taken from a human donor with advanced metastatic prostate, ovarian, gallbladder or colorectal cancer (not recorded which). This table probably holds off-target reads from a library built for another chain.

This clonotype came up a few times. J is TRBJ1-1 and V is TRBV12-3 or TRBV12-4, with 7 bases matching TRBD1. The junction had 6 bases not matched to a gene; V was cut back by 4 bases and J by 4 bases. The CDR3 is 14 amino acids. CDR3 sequence reads: CASSYRDSFTEAFF. CDR3 coding DNA: TGTGCCAGCAGTTACCGGGACAGCTTCACTGAAGCTTTCTTT.

The chain links TRBV10-2 to TRBJ1-5, with TRBD1 matching 7 bases. Unmatched junction bases numbered 2, after V lost 10 bases and J lost 2 bases. Germline assignment: CDR1 WSHSY and CDR2 SAAADI. The CDR3 is 12 residues long. CDR3 nucleotides: TGCGCCATCGGGACAGGCAATCAGCCCCAGCATTTT. Translating it yields CAIGTGNQPQHF.

The J gene is TRBJ1-6, the V gene TRBV28; tentatively, D is TRBD1 (6 bases). This CDR3 spans 15 amino acids. Per germline, CDR1 MDHEN and CDR2 SYDVKM. V was pared by 7 bases and J by 5 bases, with 15 bases between. CDR3 residues: CASNNQGSDNSPLHF. The DNA of the CDR3 is TGTGCCAGCAACAATCAGGGGTCGGATAATTCACCCCTCCACTTT. The full variable domain, completed using reference TRBV28 and TRBJ1-6, is DVKVTQSSRYLVKRTGEKVFLECVQDMDHENMFWYRQDPGLGLRLIYFSYDVKMKEKGDIPEGYSVSREKKERFSLILESASTNQTSMYLCASNNQGSDNSPLHFGNGTRLTVT.

This sequence joins TRBV11-2 and TRBJ2-7; D is unresolved. CDR1 and CDR2 (germline): SGHAT, FQNNGV. This CDR3 is 13 amino acids long. The V end lost 1 base, the J end lost 2 bases, and 6 bases lay between the germline ends. In nucleotides, the CDR3 is TGTGCCAGCAGCTTAGGGCCTACCTACGAGCAGTACTTC. Encoded protein: CASSLGPTYEQYF. Full variable domain (outside the CDR3, taken from reference TRBV11-2 and TRBJ2-7): EAGVAQSPRYKIIEKRQSVAFWCNPISGHATLYWYQQILGQGPKLLIQFQNNGVVDDSQLPKDRFSAERLKGVDSTLKIQPAKLEDSAVYLCASSLGPTYEQYFGPGTRLTVT.

The chain couples TRBV5-1 to TRBJ1-2; 8 positions match TRBD1. CDR3 length: 15 amino acids. CDR1 is SGHRS, CDR2 YFSETQ, per germline. The V gene end was trimmed by 4 bases and the J gene end by 5 bases; junction bases not matched to a gene: 10. CDR3 protein: CASSAAAGTGYGYTF. In nucleotides, the CDR3 is TGCGCCAGCAGCGCCGCGGCCGGGACAGGATATGGCTACACCTTC.

The chain employs TRBV7-9 and TRBJ1-5; 8 nucleotides align to TRBD1. Trimming removed 4 bases from V and 6 bases from J; junction bases left unmatched: 8. The CDR3 has 15 amino acids. CDR1 is SEHNR, CDR2 FQNEAQ, per germline (reference sequence). The CDR3 region is CASSSSSTGVQPQHF. CDR3 nucleotides: TGTGCCAGCAGCTCCTCGTCGACAGGGGTTCAGCCCCAGCATTTT.

The sample holds a few counts of this clonotype. The chain couples TRBV2 to TRBJ2-5; TRBD2 matches at 7 bases. The CDR3 contains 15 residues. Germline trimming cut 3 bases from V and 1 base from J; bases unmatched to any gene: 5. Germline lookup yields CDR1 SNHLY and CDR2 FYNNEI. This CDR3 reads CASSDSGVRQETQYF. The CDR3 region has the DNA TGTGCCAGCAGTGACAGCGGGGTCCGCCAAGAGACCCAGTACTTC.

The rearrangement links TRBV20-1 to TRBJ1-2, with D perhaps TRBD1 (6 bases). Germline CDR1 DFQATT, CDR2 SNEGSKA (reference sequence). The CDR3 runs 13 residues. V lost 3 bases, J lost 2 bases, and 10 bases lay in between. CDR3 nucleotide sequence: TGCAGTGCTAGGCCCGACAGGAACTATGGCTACACCTTC. It yields the protein CSARPDRNYGYTF.

This clonotype was detected only a few times. This chain uses TRBV2 with TRBJ2-2, with D hard to call. The V gene lost 6 bases and the J gene lost 2 bases, with 10 bases spanning the gap. CDR3 length: 14 residues. The germline gives CDR1 SNHLY, CDR2 FYNNEI. CDR3 nucleotide sequence: TGTGCCAGCAGGGCTCACAGAAACACCGGGGAGCTGTTTTTT. This gives the protein CASRAHRNTGELFF.

This chain joins TRBV7-2 and TRBJ1-1; 7 bases are a match to TRBD1. The CDR3 covers 15 residues. Germline CDR1 is SGHTA and CDR2 is FQGNSA. The V gene end was trimmed by 5 bases and the J gene end by 5 bases; junction bases not matched to a gene: 11. Written as DNA, the CDR3 is TGTGCCAGCAGCCCACAGGGACAGATGGGAACTGAAGCTTTCTTT. This sequence encodes CASSPQGQMGTEAFF.